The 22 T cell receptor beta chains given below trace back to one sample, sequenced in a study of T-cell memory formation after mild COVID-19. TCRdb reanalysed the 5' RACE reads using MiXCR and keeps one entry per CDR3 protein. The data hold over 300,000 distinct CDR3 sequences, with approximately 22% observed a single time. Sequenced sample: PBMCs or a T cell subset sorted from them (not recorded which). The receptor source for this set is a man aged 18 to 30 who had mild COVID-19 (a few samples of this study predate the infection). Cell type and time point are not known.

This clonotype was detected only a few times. The CDR3: CASTRVTEPEAFF. The CDR3 bases are TGTGCCAGCACCAGGGTCACGGAGCCTGAAGCTTTCTTT. The chain combines TRBV7-8 with TRBJ1-1; TRBD1 might be the D (5 bases). Germline V lookup: CDR1 SGHVS, CDR2 FQNEAQ. This CDR3 is built from 13 residues. Trimming shortened V by 7 bases and J by 6 bases, and 15 bases separated the two germline ends. The whole variable domain, remainder taken from reference TRBV7-8 and TRBJ1-1, is GAGVSQSPRYKVAKRGQDVALRCDPISGHVSLFWYQQALGQGPEFLTYFQNEAQLDKSGLPSDRFFAERPEGSVSTLKIQRTQQEDSAVYLCASTRVTEPEAFFGQGTRLTVV.

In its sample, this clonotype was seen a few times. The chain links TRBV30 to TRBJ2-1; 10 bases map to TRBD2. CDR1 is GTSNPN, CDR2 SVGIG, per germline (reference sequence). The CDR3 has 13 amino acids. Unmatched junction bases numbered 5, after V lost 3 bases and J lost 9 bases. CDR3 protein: CAWSPGTSVEQFF. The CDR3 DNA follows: TGTGCCTGGAGCCCCGGGACTAGCGTTGAGCAGTTCTTC. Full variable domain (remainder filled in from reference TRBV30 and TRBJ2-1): SQTIHQWPATLVQPVGSPLSLECTVEGTSNPNLYWYRQAAGRGLQLLFYSVGIGQISSEVPQNLSASRPQDRQFILSSKKLLLSDSGFYLCAWSPGTSVEQFFGPGTRLTVL.

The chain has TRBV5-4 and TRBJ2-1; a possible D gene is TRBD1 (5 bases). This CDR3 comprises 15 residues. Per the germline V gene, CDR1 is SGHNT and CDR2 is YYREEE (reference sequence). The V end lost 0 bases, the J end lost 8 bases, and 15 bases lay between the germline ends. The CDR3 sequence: CASSLGQRKYDEQFF. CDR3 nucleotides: TGTGCCAGCAGCTTGGGACAGAGAAAATACGATGAGCAGTTCTTC.

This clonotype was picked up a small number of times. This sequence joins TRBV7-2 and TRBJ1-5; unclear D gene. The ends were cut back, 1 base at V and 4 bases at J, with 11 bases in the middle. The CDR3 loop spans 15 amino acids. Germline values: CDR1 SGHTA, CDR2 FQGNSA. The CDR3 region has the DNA TGTGCCAGCAGCTTAGTCTACAGCCCTAATCAGCCCCAGCATTTT. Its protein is CASSLVYSPNQPQHF.

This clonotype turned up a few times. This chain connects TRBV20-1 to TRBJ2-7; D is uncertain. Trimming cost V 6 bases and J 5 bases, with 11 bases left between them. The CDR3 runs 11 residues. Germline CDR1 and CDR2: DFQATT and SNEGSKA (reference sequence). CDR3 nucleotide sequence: TGCAGTGCCGGCCAGTCCGACGAGCAGTACTTC. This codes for CSAGQSDEQYF.

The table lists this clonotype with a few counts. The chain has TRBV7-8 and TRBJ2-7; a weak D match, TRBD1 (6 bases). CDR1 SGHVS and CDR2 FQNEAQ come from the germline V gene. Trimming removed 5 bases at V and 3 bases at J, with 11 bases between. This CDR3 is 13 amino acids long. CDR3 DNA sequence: TGTGCCAGCAGCCCCGGGACACACTACGAGCAGTACTTC. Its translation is CASSPGTHYEQYF.

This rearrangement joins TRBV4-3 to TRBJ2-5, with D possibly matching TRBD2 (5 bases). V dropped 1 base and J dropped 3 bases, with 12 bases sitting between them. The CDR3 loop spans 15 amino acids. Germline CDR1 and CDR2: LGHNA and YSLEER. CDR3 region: CASSQGALAEETQYF. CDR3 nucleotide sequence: TGCGCCAGCAGCCAAGGGGCCCTAGCAGAAGAGACCCAGTACTTC.

The CDR3 nucleotides are TGTGCCAGCAGCTTAGTCCAGGAAGGTTGGGGTGAGCAGTTCTTC. Protein product: CASSLVQEGWGEQFF. This chain uses TRBV7-8 with TRBJ2-1; D ambiguous. Trimming removed 1 base at V and 9 bases at J, with 16 bases between. This CDR3 comprises 15 residues. Germline CDR1 and CDR2: SGHVS and FQNEAQ.

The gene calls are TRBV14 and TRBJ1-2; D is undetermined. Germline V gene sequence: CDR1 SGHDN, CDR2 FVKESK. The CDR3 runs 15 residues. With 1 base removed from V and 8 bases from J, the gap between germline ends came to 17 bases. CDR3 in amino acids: CASSQGRYLFGGYTF. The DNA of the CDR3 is TGTGCCAGCAGCCAAGGGAGATACCTTTTCGGAGGCTACACCTTC.

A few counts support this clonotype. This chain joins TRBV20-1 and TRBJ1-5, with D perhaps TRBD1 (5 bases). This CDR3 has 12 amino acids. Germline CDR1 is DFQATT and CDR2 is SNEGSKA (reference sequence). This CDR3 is CSAGRGDQPQHF. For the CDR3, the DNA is TGCAGCGCCGGGCGGGGCGATCAGCCCCAGCATTTT.

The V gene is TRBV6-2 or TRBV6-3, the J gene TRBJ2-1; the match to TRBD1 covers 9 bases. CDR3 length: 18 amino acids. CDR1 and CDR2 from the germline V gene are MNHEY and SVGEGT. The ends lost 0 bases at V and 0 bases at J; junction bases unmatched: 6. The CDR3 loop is CASSYSPSGQGSYNEQFF. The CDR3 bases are TGTGCCAGCAGTTACTCGCCGTCGGGACAGGGCTCCTACAATGAGCAGTTCTTC.

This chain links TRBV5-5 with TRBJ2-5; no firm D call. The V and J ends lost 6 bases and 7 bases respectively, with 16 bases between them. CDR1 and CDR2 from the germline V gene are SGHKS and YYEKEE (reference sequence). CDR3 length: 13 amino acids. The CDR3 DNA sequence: TGTGCCAGCACCAGTTCAGCCCGGGTGACCCAGTACTTC. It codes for CASTSSARVTQYF.

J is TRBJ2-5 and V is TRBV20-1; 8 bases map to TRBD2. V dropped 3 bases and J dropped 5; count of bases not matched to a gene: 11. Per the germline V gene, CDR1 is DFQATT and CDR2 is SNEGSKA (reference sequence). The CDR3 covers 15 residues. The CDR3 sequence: CSASPPGLVLETQYF. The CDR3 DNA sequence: TGCAGTGCTAGTCCCCCGGGACTAGTCTTGGAGACCCAGTACTTC.

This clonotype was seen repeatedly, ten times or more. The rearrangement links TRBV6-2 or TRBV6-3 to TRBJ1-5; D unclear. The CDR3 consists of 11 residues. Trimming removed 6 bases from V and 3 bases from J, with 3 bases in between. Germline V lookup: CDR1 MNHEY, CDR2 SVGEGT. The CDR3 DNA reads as TGTGCCAGCAGCCCCAATCAGCCCCAGCATTTT. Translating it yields CASSPNQPQHF.

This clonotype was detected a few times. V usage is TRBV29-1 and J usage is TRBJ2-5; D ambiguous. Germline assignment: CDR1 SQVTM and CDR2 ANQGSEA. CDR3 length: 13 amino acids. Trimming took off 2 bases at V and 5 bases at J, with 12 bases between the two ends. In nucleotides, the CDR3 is TGCAGCGTTGAAAGGTCTAGTACGGAGACCCAGTACTTC. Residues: CSVERSSTETQYF. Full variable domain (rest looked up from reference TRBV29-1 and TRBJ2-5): SAVISQKPSRDICQRGTSLTIQCQVDSQVTMMFWYRQQPGQSLTLIATANQGSEATYESGFVIDKFPISRPNLTFSTLTVSNMSPEDSSIYLCSVERSSTETQYFGPGTRLLVL.

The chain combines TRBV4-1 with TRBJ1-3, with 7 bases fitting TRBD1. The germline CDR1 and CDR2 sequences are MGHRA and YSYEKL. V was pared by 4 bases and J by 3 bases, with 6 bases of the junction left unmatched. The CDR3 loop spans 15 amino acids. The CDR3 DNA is TGCGCCAGCAGCCCTGAGGGGACAGATGGAAACACCATATATTTT. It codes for CASSPEGTDGNTIYF.

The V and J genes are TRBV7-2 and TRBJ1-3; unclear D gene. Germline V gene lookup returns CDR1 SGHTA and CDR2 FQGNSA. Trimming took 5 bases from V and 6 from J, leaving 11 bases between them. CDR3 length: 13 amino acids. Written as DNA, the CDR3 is TGTGCCAGCAGCCCCCCGTCATTAAACACCATATATTTT. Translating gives CASSPPSLNTIYF.

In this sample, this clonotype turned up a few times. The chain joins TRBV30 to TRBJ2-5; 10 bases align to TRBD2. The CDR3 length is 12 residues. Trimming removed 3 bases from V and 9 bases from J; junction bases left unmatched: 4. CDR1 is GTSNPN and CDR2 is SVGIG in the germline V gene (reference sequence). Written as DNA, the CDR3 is TGTGCCTGGAGGGTAGCGGGGGGCGCCCAGTACTTC. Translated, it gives CAWRVAGGAQYF.

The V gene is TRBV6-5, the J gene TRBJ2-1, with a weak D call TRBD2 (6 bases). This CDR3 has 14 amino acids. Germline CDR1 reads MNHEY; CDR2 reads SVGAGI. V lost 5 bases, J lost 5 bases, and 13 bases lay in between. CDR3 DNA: TGTGCCAGCAGTATGGCGGGGCGGGACAATGAGCAGTTCTTC. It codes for CASSMAGRDNEQFF.

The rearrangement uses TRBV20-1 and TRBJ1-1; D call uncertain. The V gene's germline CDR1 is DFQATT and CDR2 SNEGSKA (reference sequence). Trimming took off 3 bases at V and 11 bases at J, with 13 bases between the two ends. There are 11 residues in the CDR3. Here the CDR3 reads CSARTQARAFF. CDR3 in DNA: TGCAGTGCTAGGACTCAGGCCCGGGCTTTCTTT.

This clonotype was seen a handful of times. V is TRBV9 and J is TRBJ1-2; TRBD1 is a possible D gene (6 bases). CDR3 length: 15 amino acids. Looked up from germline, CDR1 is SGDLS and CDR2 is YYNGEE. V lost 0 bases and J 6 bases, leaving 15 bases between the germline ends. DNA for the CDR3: TGTGCCAGCAGCGTAGCTTTCGGGGGCGGAAATGGCTACACCTTC. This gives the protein CASSVAFGGGNGYTF.

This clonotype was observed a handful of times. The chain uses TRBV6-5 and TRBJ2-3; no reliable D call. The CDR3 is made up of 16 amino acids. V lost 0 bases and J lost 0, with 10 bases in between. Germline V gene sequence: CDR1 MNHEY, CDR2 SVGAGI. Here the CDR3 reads CASSYSLGRSTDTQYF. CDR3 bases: TGTGCCAGCAGTTACTCTTTAGGCAGAAGCACAGATACGCAGTATTTT.